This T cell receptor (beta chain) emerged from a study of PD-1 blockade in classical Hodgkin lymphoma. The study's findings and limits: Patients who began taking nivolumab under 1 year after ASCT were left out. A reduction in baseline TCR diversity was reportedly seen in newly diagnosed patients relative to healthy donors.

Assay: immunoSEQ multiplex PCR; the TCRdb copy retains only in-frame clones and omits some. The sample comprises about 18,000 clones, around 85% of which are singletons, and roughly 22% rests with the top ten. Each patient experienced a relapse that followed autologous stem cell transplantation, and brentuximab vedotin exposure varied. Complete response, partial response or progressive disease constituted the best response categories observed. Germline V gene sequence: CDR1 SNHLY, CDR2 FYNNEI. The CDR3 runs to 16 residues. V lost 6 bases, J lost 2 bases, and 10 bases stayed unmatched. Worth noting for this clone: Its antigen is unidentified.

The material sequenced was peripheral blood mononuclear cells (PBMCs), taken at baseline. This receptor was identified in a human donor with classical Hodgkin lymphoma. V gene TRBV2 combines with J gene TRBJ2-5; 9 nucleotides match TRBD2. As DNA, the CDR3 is TGTGCCAGCAGCGTTAGCGGGAGAGGTTCTCAAGAGACCCAGTACTTC. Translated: CASSVSGRGSQETQYF.